This T cell receptor beta chain was identified in a study of blood T cells in healthy people across ages (dated by TCRdb to between 2015 and 2017). Context from the whole study: In model experiments, roughly one uniquely barcoded TCR beta cDNA molecule per two T cells was captured by template switching. The donors were divided into four age groups: young (average around 16 years), middle-aged (around 41), aged (about 60) and long-lived (around 80). Age-related changes in TCR beta repertoire diversity were measured in the study by deep sequencing normalized with unique cDNA molecular identifiers. To avoid experimental bias, donors of different ages were spread randomly across the sequencing lanes. For two donors (one aged 18 to 30 and one aged 80 or older), the study analyzed two additional independent replicas of 1 million unique cDNA reads from the same blood draw. What the authors observed across the whole study: Conclusive comparison of naive and antigen-experienced compartments was prevented by the profiling of bulk unsorted PBMCs. Observed TCR beta diversity correlated strongly with the percentage of naive T cells measured by flow cytometry. The long-lived group showed more naive CD4+ T cells, fewer expanded clones and increased TCR diversity than the aged group, suggesting age selection. The CMV infection status of donors was not known, potentially confounding age-related changes in expanded clonotypes. Estimates of total diversity based on one million sequenced T cells were considered lower bounds and underestimates. As age increased, observed TCR beta diversity per million T cells dropped in a roughly linear way, and a significant reduction was already evident by age roughly 40.

The library was produced with 5' RACE. The instrument was an Illumina HiSeq 2500. A second about 7 to 12 cycle PCR used a sample-barcoded 5' primer and a J-beta primer mix. A unique molecular identifier was introduced onto each TCR beta cDNA molecule by a template-switch 5' adaptor carrying 12 random nucleotides. Each sample yielded at least 2.5 million CDR3-containing paired-end reads. The Mint cDNA synthesis kit, primed by a TRBC-specific oligonucleotide, was used to synthesize first-strand cDNA from all RNA. Following uracil-DNA glycosylase treatment, all cDNA underwent a first 18-cycle PCR with the universal primers M1SS and BC2_uni_R. As for the original processing: For normalization, 1 million high-quality reads, each with a distinct molecular identifier, were randomly selected from each sample. Reads with shared molecular identifiers were discarded instead of being binned into consensus sequences. CDR3 identification, clonotype clustering and error correction used MiTCR with a Q25 quality threshold and the strictest error-elimination algorithm. A nonparametric unseen species model with Euler transformation was used to estimate a lower bound on total TCR beta diversity. Using fastp trimming at Q25 and MiXCR clonotype assembly, TCRdb reanalyzed the public sequencing data and kept in-frame beta chains. Each CDR3 protein appears once, grouped with its most common genes and DNA. TCRdb assigned the V and J calls; the authors' analysis was not used. The sample table lists about a million distinct CDR3 sequences, under 50% of them with a count of one. The top ten clones comprise 13% of the sample.

On this clonotype: No antigen is known for it. The sample holds no much larger clone one base away, and base qualities are not on file.

A distance of 3 bases separates the germline ends of V and J, which lose 1 base and 2 bases respectively. Including cysteine and phenylalanine, the CDR3 has 12 amino acids. Kept here is only the CDR3 DNA, which spans 36 bases and is read in frame from base 1. CDR1 SGDLS and CDR2 YYNGEE were looked up in the germline V gene. Systemically healthy Caucasian individuals from Russia, approximately 39 in total and aged about 6 to 90 years, were included as donors. Each donor gave 9.5 to 10 milliliters of peripheral blood, drawn into EDTA-treated Vacutainer tubes. Ficoll-Paque density-gradient centrifugation was used to isolate PBMCs, with at least 7 million obtained per sample. Trizol reagent was used to extract total RNA from PBMCs, with at least 5.5 micrograms per sample. For every donor, an aliquot of PBMCs went through flow cytometry to measure the percentages of naive CD45RAhigh/CD27high T cells.

This clonotype originated in a man under 40 in good health. The rearrangement joined TRBV9 to TRBJ1-2; no D gene can be assigned with confidence. Sequencing was carried out using blood. CDR3 protein: CASSVRNYGYTF. At the DNA level, the sequence is TGTGCCAGCAGCGTAAGGAACTATGGCTACACCTTC.